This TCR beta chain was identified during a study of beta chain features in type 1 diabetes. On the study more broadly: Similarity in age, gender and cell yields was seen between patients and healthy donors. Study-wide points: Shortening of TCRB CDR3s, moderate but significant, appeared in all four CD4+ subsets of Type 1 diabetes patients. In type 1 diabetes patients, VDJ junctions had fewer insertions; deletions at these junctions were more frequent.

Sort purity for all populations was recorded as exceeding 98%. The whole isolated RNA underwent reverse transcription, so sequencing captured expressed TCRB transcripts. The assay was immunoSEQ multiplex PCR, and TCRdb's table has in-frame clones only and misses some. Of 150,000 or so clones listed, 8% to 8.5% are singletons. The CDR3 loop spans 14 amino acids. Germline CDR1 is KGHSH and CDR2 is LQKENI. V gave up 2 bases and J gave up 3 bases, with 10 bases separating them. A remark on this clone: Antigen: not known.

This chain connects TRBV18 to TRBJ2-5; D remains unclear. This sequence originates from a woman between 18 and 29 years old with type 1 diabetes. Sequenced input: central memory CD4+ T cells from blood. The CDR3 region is CASSPITREETQYF. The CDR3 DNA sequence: TGTGCCAGCTCACCAATTACGCGTGAAGAGACCCAGTACTTC.